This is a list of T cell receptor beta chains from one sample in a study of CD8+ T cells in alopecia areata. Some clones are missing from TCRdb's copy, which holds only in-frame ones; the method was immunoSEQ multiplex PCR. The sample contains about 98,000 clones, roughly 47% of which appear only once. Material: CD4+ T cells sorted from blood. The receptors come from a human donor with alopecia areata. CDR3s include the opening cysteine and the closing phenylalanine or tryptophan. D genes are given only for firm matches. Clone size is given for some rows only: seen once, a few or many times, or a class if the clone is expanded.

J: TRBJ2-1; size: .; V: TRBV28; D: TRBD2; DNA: TGTGCCAGCAACGGACTAGCGGGGTACAATGAGCAGTTCTTC; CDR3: CASNGLAGYNEQFF
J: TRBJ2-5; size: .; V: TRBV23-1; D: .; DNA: TGCGCCAGCAGTCGACCGGGACACCGAAAATCTCGACCAGAGACCCAGTACTTC; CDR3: CASSRPGHRKSRPETQYF
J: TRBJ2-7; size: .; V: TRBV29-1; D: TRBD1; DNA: TGCAGCGTTGGGACAGGGTTTTCCTACGAGCAGTACTTC; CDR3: CSVGTGFSYEQYF
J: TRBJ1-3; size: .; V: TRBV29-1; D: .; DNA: TGCAGCGTTACAGGTTCTGGAAACACCATATATTTT; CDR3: CSVTGSGNTIYF
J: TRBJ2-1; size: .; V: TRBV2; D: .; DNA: TGTGCCAGCAGTGAAGTTCGCCCACAGATAACCTACAATGAGCAGTTCTTC; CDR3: CASSEVRPQITYNEQFF
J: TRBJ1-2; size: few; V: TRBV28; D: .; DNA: TGTGCCAGCAGTACACCCCGGGGGGGGCACGGCTACACCTTC; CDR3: CASSTPRGGHGYTF
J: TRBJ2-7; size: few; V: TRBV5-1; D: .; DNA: TGCGCCAGCAGCTTGGGGGACCAGACAGGTTACGAGCAGTACTTC; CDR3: CASSLGDQTGYEQYF
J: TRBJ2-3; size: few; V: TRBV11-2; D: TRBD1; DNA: TGTGCCAGCAGCTTATTAGAGGGGGCACAGGGCTTGGATACGCAGTATTTT; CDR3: CASSLLEGAQGLDTQYF
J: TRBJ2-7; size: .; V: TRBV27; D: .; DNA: TGTGCCAGTTCCCTATCCCGGGGGGCTTCCTACGAGCAGTACTTC; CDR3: CASSLSRGASYEQYF
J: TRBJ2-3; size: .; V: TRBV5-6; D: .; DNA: TGTGCCAGCAGCGCAGGGCGCCCAGATACGCAGTATTTT; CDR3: CASSAGRPDTQYF
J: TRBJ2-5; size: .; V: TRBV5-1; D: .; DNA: TGCGCCAGCAGTTCACGGACGGCTTCACGGGAGACCCAGTACTTC; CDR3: CASSSRTASRETQYF
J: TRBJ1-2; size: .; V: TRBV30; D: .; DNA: TGTGCCTGGAGTGTACGGGTAGAATCCTCTGGCTACACCTTC; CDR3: CAWSVRVESSGYTF
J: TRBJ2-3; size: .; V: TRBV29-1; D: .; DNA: TGCAGCGTTCGGCAGGGGGGAGATACGCAGTATTTT; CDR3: CSVRQGGDTQYF
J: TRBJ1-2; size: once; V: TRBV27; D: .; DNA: TGTGCCAGCAGTTTTGGAAGGGCGTATGGCTACACCTTC; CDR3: CASSFGRAYGYTF
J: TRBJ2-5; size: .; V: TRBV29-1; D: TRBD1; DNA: TGCAGCGGAGGACAGGGGAGAGGGGAGACCCAGTACTTC; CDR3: CSGGQGRGETQYF
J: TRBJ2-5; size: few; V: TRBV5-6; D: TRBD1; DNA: TGTGCCAGCAGCTTGTTGGACTCGGGCCCCGGGACAGAAAGTCAGTACTTC; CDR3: CASSLLDSGPGTESQYF
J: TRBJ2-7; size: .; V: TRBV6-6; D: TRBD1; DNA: TGTGCCAGCATTGACACAGGGGGAGGCAAATACGAGCAGTACTTC; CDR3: CASIDTGGGKYEQYF
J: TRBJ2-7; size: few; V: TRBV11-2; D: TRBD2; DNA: TGTGCCAGCAGCTTAGGACCCAGCGGGACCCCCTACGAGCAGTACTTC; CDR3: CASSLGPSGTPYEQYF
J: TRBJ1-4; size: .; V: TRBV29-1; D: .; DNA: TGCAGCGTTGGGTCAGGGTTGGGCGAAAAACTGTTTTTT; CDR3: CSVGSGLGEKLFF
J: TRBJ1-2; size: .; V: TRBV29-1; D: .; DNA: TGCAGCGTCGGACAGACGCCTAACTATGGCTACACCTTC; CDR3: CSVGQTPNYGYTF
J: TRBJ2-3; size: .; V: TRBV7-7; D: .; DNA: TGTGCTAGCAGCACCGGGACCCACCGCACAGATACGCAGTATTTT; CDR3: CASSTGTHRTDTQYF
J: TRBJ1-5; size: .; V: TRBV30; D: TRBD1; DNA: TGTGCCTGGAGTCAGGGGGAATTGCCCCAGCATTTT; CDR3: CAWSQGELPQHF
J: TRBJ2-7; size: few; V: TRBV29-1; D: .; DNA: TGCAGCGTTGTTCCGTTTGGCAGCTTGCTGTCCTACGAGCAGTACTTC; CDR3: CSVVPFGSLLSYEQYF
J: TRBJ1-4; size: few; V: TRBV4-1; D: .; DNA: TGCGCCAGCAGCCAAATCGGGCCAGGGACAAATGAAAAACTGTTTTTT; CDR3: CASSQIGPGTNEKLFF
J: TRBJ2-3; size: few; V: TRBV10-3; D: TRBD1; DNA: TGTGCCATCAGTGTGCATAGACAGGGGACAGATACGCAGTATTTT; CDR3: CAISVHRQGTDTQYF
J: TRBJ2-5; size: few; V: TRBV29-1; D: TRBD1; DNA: TGCAGCGTTGAATTTGGACAGGGGGCTGTGGAGACCCAGTACTTC; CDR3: CSVEFGQGAVETQYF
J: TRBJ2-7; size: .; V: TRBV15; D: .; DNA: TGTGCCACCAGCAGAACCAATGGGGTACTCGAGCAGTACTTC; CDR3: CATSRTNGVLEQYF
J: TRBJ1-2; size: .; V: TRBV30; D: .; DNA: TGTGCCTGGAGACCGGGACGGACGAAAGCATATGGCTACACCTTC; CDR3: CAWRPGRTKAYGYTF
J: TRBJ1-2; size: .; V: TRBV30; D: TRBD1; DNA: TGTGCTTCCCCCGGGACAGCGGCTGGAGGCTACACCTTC; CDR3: CASPGTAAGGYTF
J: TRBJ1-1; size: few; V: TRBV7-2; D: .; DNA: TGTGCCAGCAGCTCCTCAAGACTTGTGACAAACACTGAAGCTTTCTTT; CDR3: CASSSSRLVTNTEAFF
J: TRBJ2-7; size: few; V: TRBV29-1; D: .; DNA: TGCAGCGTTGGATCATCGCCCTACGAGCAGTACTTC; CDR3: CSVGSSPYEQYF
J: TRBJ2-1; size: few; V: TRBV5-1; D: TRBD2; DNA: TGCGCCAGCAGCAGGACTAGCGGGAGGGCCCATGAGCAGTTCTTC; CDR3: CASSRTSGRAHEQFF
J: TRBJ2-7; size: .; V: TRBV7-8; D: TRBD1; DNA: TGTGCCAGCAGCGGGGACAGATACTCCTACGAGCAGTACTTC; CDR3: CASSGDRYSYEQYF
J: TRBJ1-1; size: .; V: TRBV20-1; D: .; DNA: TGCAGTGCTAGAGAAGCTCTCGGGGCTTTCTTT; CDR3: CSAREALGAFF
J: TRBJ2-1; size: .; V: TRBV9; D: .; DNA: TGTGCCAGCAGCGCCGACAGCTACAATGAGCAGTTCTTC; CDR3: CASSADSYNEQFF
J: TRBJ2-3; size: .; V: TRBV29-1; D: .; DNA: TGCAGCGTTGGGCTCCCCCGCACAGATACGCAGTATTTT; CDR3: CSVGLPRTDTQYF
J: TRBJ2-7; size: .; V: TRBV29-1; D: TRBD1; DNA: TGCAGCGTTGGACCTAGACAGGGTGACTACGAGCAGTACTTC; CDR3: CSVGPRQGDYEQYF
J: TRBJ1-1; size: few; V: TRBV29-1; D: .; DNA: TGCAGCGTCGGCCCAGACTACACTGAAGCTTTCTTT; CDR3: CSVGPDYTEAFF
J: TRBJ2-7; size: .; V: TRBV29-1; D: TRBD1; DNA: TGCAGCGTTGTCGGGACAGGGAACCCCTACGAGCAGTACTTC; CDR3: CSVVGTGNPYEQYF
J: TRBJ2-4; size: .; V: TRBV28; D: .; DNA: TGTGCCAGCAGCCCCGGTTCTCGAGCCAAAAACATTCAGTACTTC; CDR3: CASSPGSRAKNIQYF
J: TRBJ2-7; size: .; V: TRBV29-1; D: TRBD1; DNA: TGCAGCGCCCGGGACAGACATTACGAGCAGTACTTC; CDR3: CSARDRHYEQYF